The next 16 T cell receptor beta chains were all read from a single sample in a study of cytomegalovirus exposure and HLA in healthy donors. The PCR had 60 Vbeta and 13 Jbeta primers. Method: immunoSEQ multiplex PCR; TCRdb's copy keeps in-frame clones and lacks some. The sample table sets out fewer than 85,000 clones. Sample: PBMCs. The receptors stem from a female donor in good health and CMV-seropositive.

The rearrangement joins TRBV7-9 to TRBJ1-3; maybe TRBD1 (5 bases). V was clipped by 9 bases and J by 0 bases, with 27 bases between them. This CDR3 contains 19 residues. The V gene's germline CDR1 is SEHNR and CDR2 FQNEAQ (reference sequence). The CDR3 region has the DNA TGTGCCAGTCCCCTGGAGGGAGAAAGGGGAAAAATCTCTGGAAACACCATATATTTT. This translates into CASPLEGERGKISGNTIYF.

V usage is TRBV5-1 and J usage is TRBJ2-1; D perhaps matches TRBD1 (6 bases). The germline gives CDR1 SGHRS, CDR2 YFSETQ. This CDR3 has 16 residues. Trimming pared 3 bases from V and 2 bases from J, leaving 15 bases between. This CDR3 reads CASSWGPTGTYNEQFF. As DNA, the CDR3 is TGCGCCAGCAGCTGGGGCCCGACAGGTACCTACAATGAGCAGTTCTTC.

The chain links TRBV11-3 to TRBJ2-1; tentatively, D is TRBD2 (5 bases). V lost 6 bases, J lost 5 bases, and 14 bases lay in between. Germline CDR1 SGHNT, CDR2 YENEEA. CDR3 length: 14 residues. The CDR3 spells CASSSRTGHNEQFF. DNA of the CDR3: TGTGCCAGCAGTTCTAGGACTGGCCACAATGAGCAGTTCTTC.

For this clone: One end of the junction is discordant with germline, which a read error may explain. Other nucleotide sequences from this sample produce the same CDR3. The J gene is TRBJ1-6, the V gene TRBV6-5, with unresolved D. This CDR3 is built from 16 residues. In germline, CDR1 is MNHEY, CDR2 SVGAGI. CDR3 region: CASSYSSSSYNSPLHF. CDR3 coding DNA: TGTGCCAGCAGTTACTCCTCGAGCTCCTATAATTCACCCCTACACTTT.

The chain recombines TRBV7-3 with TRBJ1-5; 11 positions agree with TRBD1. The CDR3 covers 15 residues. The V segment lost 2 bases and the J segment 6 bases; nucleotides outside the gene matches: 3. The V gene's germline CDR1 is SGHTA and CDR2 FQGTGA. The CDR3 region has the DNA TGTGCCAGCAGCTTATCCGGGACAGGGGGTCAGCCCCAGCATTTT. The encoded protein is CASSLSGTGGQPQHF.

This chain joins TRBV5-8 and TRBJ2-1, with TRBD2 matching over 15 bases. J gave up 5 bases and V 1 base, and 4 bases lay outside the gene matches. The germline CDR1 and CDR2 sequences are SGHTS and YDEGEE. This CDR3 is built from 17 residues. DNA for the CDR3: TGTGCCAGCAGCTTGTGGGGGACTAGCGGGAGGAACAATGAGCAGTTCTTC. Translated, it gives CASSLWGTSGRNNEQFF.

The V gene is TRBV7-9, the J gene TRBJ1-2; tentatively, D is TRBD1 (6 bases). Germline V gene lookup returns CDR1 SEHNR and CDR2 FQNEAQ (reference sequence). The CDR3 length is 16 residues. V was trimmed by 2 bases and J by 0 bases, leaving 13 bases between them. CDR3 protein: CASSLKVGQTNYGYTF. The CDR3 nucleotides read TGTGCCAGCAGCTTAAAGGTCGGACAGACTAACTATGGCTACACCTTC.

As DNA, the CDR3 is TGTGCCAGCCGCAGGGGCACCATGAACACTGAAGCTTTCTTT. Its translation is CASRRGTMNTEAFF. This chain connects TRBV19 to TRBJ1-1; D is possibly TRBD1 (6 bases). The CDR3 is 14 amino acids. V lost 9 bases to trimming and J lost 0 bases, with 14 bases between them. Germline V lookup: CDR1 LNHDA, CDR2 SQIVND (reference sequence).

The rearrangement uses TRBV18 and TRBJ1-1, with D possibly being TRBD1 (6 bases). The CDR3 has 15 amino acids. The germline V gene encodes CDR1 KGHSH and CDR2 LQKENI. The V and J ends lost 6 bases and 1 base respectively, with 15 bases between them. The chain's CDR3 is CASSFTDRPNTEAFF. CDR3 nucleotides: TGTGCCAGCTCTTTTACCGACAGGCCGAACACTGAAGCTTTCTTT.

This chain uses TRBV5-1 with TRBJ2-2; D is uncertain. The CDR3 consists of 16 residues. The V and J ends lost 4 bases and 4 bases respectively, with 17 bases between them. Germline V gene sequence: CDR1 SGHRS, CDR2 YFSETQ. The CDR3 sequence: CASSRPGPGFTGELFF. CDR3 in DNA: TGCGCCAGCAGCAGGCCCGGTCCGGGTTTCACCGGGGAGCTGTTTTTT. The variable domain in full, with the rest retrieved from reference TRBV5-1 and TRBJ2-2, is KAGVTQTPRYLIKTRGQQVTLSCSPISGHRSVSWYQQTPGQGLQFLFEYFSETQRNKGNFPGRFSGRQFSNSRSEMNVSTLELGDSALYLCASSRPGPGFTGELFFGEGSRLTVL.

This rearrangement joins TRBV5-1 to TRBJ1-2, with D unclear. Germline V gene lookup returns CDR1 SGHRS and CDR2 YFSETQ. The length of the CDR3 is 15 residues. Trimming removed 0 bases at V and 1 base at J, with 10 bases between. CDR3 loop: CASSLESRHNYGYTF. In nucleotides, the CDR3 is TGCGCCAGCAGCTTGGAATCTCGACATAACTATGGCTACACCTTC. The variable domain in full, with the rest retrieved from reference TRBV5-1 and TRBJ1-2, is KAGVTQTPRYLIKTRGQQVTLSCSPISGHRSVSWYQQTPGQGLQFLFEYFSETQRNKGNFPGRFSGRQFSNSRSEMNVSTLELGDSALYLCASSLESRHNYGYTFGSGTRLTVV.

The gene calls are TRBV27 and TRBJ2-7, with a weak D call TRBD2 (7 bases). CDR3 length: 15 amino acids. The V gene lost 2 bases and the J gene lost 4 bases, with 15 bases spanning the gap. The germline V gene has CDR1 MNHEY and CDR2 SMNVEV (reference sequence). The CDR3 sequence is CASSLRNAGAYEQYF. In DNA form, the CDR3 reads TGTGCCAGCAGTTTAAGGAACGCGGGGGCGTACGAGCAGTACTTC.

The chain has TRBV5-1 and TRBJ1-3; D unclear. CDR1 SGHRS and CDR2 YFSETQ come from the germline V gene. The CDR3 is made up of 17 amino acids. The V gene lost 1 base and the J gene lost 0 bases, with 14 bases spanning the gap. In DNA, the CDR3 is TGCGCCAGCAGCTTGTCGCAGGCACAAAGCTCTGGAAACACCATATATTTT. Amino acid sequence: CASSLSQAQSSGNTIYF.

The rearrangement links TRBV6-6 to TRBJ1-1, with TRBD1 identical over 9 bases. Germline trimming cut 6 bases from V and 6 bases from J; bases unmatched to any gene: 2. The CDR3 runs to 12 residues. Per germline, CDR1 MNHNY and CDR2 SVGAGI (reference sequence). The CDR3 sequence is CASRRQGAEAFF. In nucleotides, the CDR3 is TGTGCCAGCAGAAGACAGGGGGCTGAAGCTTTCTTT.

V usage is TRBV18 and J usage is TRBJ2-7, with D maybe TRBD2 (6 bases). Between the trimmed V and J ends, which lost 3 bases and 2 bases, there was a span of 17 bases. Germline V gene data show CDR1 as KGHSH and CDR2 as LQKENI. The CDR3 totals 16 residues. Here the CDR3 reads CASSPRGGSSAYEQYF. CDR3 nucleotides: TGTGCCAGCTCACCGCGTGGGGGGTCGTCGGCCTACGAGCAGTACTTC.

The rearrangement links TRBV18 to TRBJ1-4; 7 bases are a match to TRBD1. The CDR3 covers 16 residues. V lost 0 bases to trimming and J lost 5 bases; unmatched junction nucleotides: 6. Germline V gene lookup returns CDR1 KGHSH and CDR2 LQKENI. CDR3: CASSPPYGQENEKLFF. CDR3 nucleotide sequence: TGTGCCAGCTCACCACCTTATGGACAGGAGAATGAAAAACTGTTTTTT. Full variable domain (outside the CDR3, taken from reference TRBV18 and TRBJ1-4): NAGVMQNPRHLVRRRGQEARLRCSPMKGHSHVYWYRQLPEEGLKFMVYLQKENIIDESGMPKERFSAEFPKEGPSILRIQQVVRGDSAAYFCASSPPYGQENEKLFFGSGTQLSVL.